This T cell receptor (beta chain) is from a study of blood T cells in healthy people across ages. General study points: With unsorted PBMCs, a conclusive comparison of naive versus antigen-experienced cells was not possible. With age, beta diversity per million T cells declined roughly linearly, significantly by about 37.

The study drew donors from healthy Caucasian individuals in Russia aged roughly 6 to 100. Researchers isolated at least 6 million PBMCs per sample. The germline V gene has CDR1 ENHRY and CDR2 SYGVKD. This CDR3 comprises 13 residues. The ends were cut back, 2 bases at V and 6 bases at J, with 9 bases in the middle. Turning to this clonotype: What it binds is unknown.

With a J-beta primer mix and a sample-barcoded 5' primer, a second PCR ran about 6 to 11 cycles. One entry per CDR3 protein results from TCRdb running MiXCR on the 5' RACE reads. The data show 700,000 to 1,000,000 distinct CDR3 sequences, with 44% seen just once and around 21% held by the top ten. This rearrangement joins TRBV10-3 to TRBJ2-3; D is possibly TRBD1 or TRBD2 (6 bases each). The receptor's source is a man aged 60-69 years in good health. Sequencing input: blood. The DNA for the CDR3 is TGTGCCATCAGTGAGACGGGGGCGGATACGCAGTATTTT. Translating it yields CAISETGADTQYF.